Listed below are T cell receptor beta chains from one sample, sequenced in a study of circulating CD8 cells and anti-PD-1 response in melanoma. TCRdb re-analysed the reads in MiXCR, keeping a single row per CDR3 protein. The sample consists of 150 to 200 distinct CDR3 sequences, approximately 5.4% of them appearing once. The starting material was CD8+ T cells from PBMCs, obtained at baseline or after one month of anti-PD-1 therapy (not recorded which). Source of these receptors: a human donor with melanoma. The CDR3 runs from the conserved cysteine through the conserved F or W. A D gene is named only where the DNA matches it firmly. Some rows have no size entry. The others give once, few or many, or a class for an expanded clone.

>TRBV20-1|large|-|TRBJ1-4
TGCAGTGCTAGGCCCGAGTCCGATGAAAAACTGTTTTTT
CSARPESDEKLFF
>TRBV5-8|-|-|TRBJ2-1
TGTGCCAGCAGCCTCCGGGTCCCCTACAATGAGCAGTTCTTC
CASSLRVPYNEQFF
>TRBV7-2|medium-sized|-|TRBJ2-1
TGTGCCAGCAGCTTAGGGGTTGGCTACAATGAGCAGTTCTTC
CASSLGVGYNEQFF
>TRBV19|large|TRBD1|TRBJ1-2
TGTGCCACGACAGGGGGGCTTAACTATGGCTACACCTTC
CATTGGLNYGYTF
>TRBV5-1|large|TRBD1|TRBJ2-5
TGCGCCAGCAGCTTGACCCGGACAGGGCAAGAGACCCAGTACTTC
CASSLTRTGQETQYF
>TRBV6-5|-|-|TRBJ2-3
TGTGCCAGCAGTTACTCGAGGTTCAGGGCATTCGATACGCAGTATTTT
CASSYSRFRAFDTQYF
>TRBV19|-|-|TRBJ2-1
TGTGCCAGTAGTATAGTGGTGGGGGGGCCTTCCGAGCAGTTCTTC
CASSIVVGGPSEQFF
>TRBV29-1|large|-|TRBJ2-7
TGCAGCGCCGCGAATCTGGGGGCGATATACGAGCAGTACTTC
CSAANLGAIYEQYF
>TRBV19|large|TRBD2|TRBJ2-3
TGTGCCAGTAGTCCTACTAGCGGGGGAGTGGATACGCAGTATTTT
CASSPTSGGVDTQYF
>TRBV2|medium-sized|-|TRBJ1-2
TGTGCCAGCAGTGTCCGGGTTAACTATGGCTACACCTTC
CASSVRVNYGYTF
>TRBV10-2|large|-|TRBJ2-7
TGCGCCAGCAGTATCGCAAATGTGGCGTATGAGCAGTACTTC
CASSIANVAYEQYF
>TRBV27|large|-|TRBJ2-7
TGTGCCAGCAGTTTTGGGGCAGGCTCCTACGAGCAGTACTTC
CASSFGAGSYEQYF
>TRBV19|large|-|TRBJ1-1
TGTGCCAGTAGTATTATGACTGAAGCTTTCTTT
CASSIMTEAFF
>TRBV7-2|hyperexpanded|-|TRBJ2-3
TGTGCCAGCAGCTTAGATCCCGGGGGTACTAGCACAGATACGCAGTATTTT
CASSLDPGGTSTDTQYF
>TRBV30|medium-sized|-|TRBJ1-5
TGTGCCTGGAGTGTACAGGGCAATCAGCCCCAGCATTTT
CAWSVQGNQPQHF